These 31 T cell receptor beta chains came from one sample sequenced in a study of glioma-infiltrating T cells. Amplification of TCR alpha and beta CDR3 regions from RNA used iRepertoire nested multiplex PCR. TCRdb ran MiXCR on the multiplex PCR reads and lists one entry per CDR3 protein. In the table there are fewer than 200,000 distinct CDR3 sequences, 43% of which are singletons. Sequencing input: glioma tissue, nonneoplastic brain tissue, or PBMCs (not recorded which). All receptors come from a human donor with low-grade glioma or glioblastoma, undergoing nonglioma brain surgery, or in good health (not recorded which).

This clonotype was counted at least ten times. The chain recombines TRBV2 with TRBJ1-5; D gene unclear. This CDR3 has 13 residues. The V gene's germline CDR1 is SNHLY and CDR2 FYNNEI. Trimming removed 6 bases from V and 1 base from J, with 7 bases in between. CDR3 sequence reads: CASRQESNQPQHF. The CDR3 nucleotides are TGTGCCAGCAGGCAGGAAAGCAATCAGCCCCAGCATTTT. The full variable domain, with the rest looked up from reference TRBV2 and TRBJ1-5, is EPEVTQTPSHQVTQMGQEVILRCVPISNHLYFYWYRQILGQKVEFLVSFYNNEISEKSEIFDDQFSVERPDGSNFTLKIRSTKLEDSAMYFCASRQESNQPQHFGDGTRLSIL.

Regarding this clonotype: A much larger clone is a single base away; this may be a read error. The J gene is TRBJ2-6, the V gene TRBV6-5; D is perhaps TRBD1 (5 bases). The CDR3 covers 18 residues. From germline, CDR1 is MNHEY and CDR2 SVGAGI. This chain's CDR3 is CARSYSLQGVGRANVLTF. As DNA, the CDR3 is TGTGCCAGGAGTTACTCGTTGCAGGGCGTGGGTAGGGCCAACGTCCTGACTTTC.

The chain combines TRBV5-4 with TRBJ2-1; 13 nucleotides match TRBD2. Losses at the gene ends were 5 bases for V and 10 bases for J; bases not matched to a gene: 3. This CDR3 spans 13 amino acids. Germline lookup yields CDR1 SGHNT and CDR2 YYREEE (reference sequence). DNA of the CDR3: TGTGCCAGCAGTCGGACTAGCGGGAGCGAGCAGTTCTTC. It codes for CASSRTSGSEQFF. Full variable domain (rest looked up from reference TRBV5-4 and TRBJ2-1): ETGVTQSPTHLIKTRGQQVTLRCSSQSGHNTVSWYQQALGQGPQFIFQYYREEENGRGNFPPRFSGLQFPNYSSELNVNALELDDSALYLCASSRTSGSEQFFGPGTRLTVL.

About this clonotype itself: This may come from a read error, since a much larger clone is one base off. Because the CDR3 is missing its conserved closing phenylalanine or tryptophan, this is likely a read error. The chain joins TRBV20-1 to TRBJ2-5; 9 bases are a match to TRBD2. The J call may be faulty, since TRBJ2-7 better matches the DNA end. The CDR3 is 15 amino acids. Germline CDR1 reads DFQATT; CDR2 reads SNEGSKA (reference sequence). The CDR3: CSARAFLAGSYEQYL. CDR3 nucleotides: TGCAGTGCTAGGGCTTTTCTAGCGGGGTCCTACGAGCAGTACTTA.

Regarding this clonotype: Possible read error: a much larger clone is one base away. The chain recombines TRBV27 with TRBJ2-1; the match to TRBD2 covers 13 bases. From germline, CDR1 is MNHEY and CDR2 SMNVEV (reference sequence). This CDR3 is 15 amino acids long. The CDR3 bases are TGTGCCAGCGGCTTGACTAGCGGGAGGCTGAATGAGCAGTCCTTC. Translation gives CASGLTSGRLNEQSF.

About this clonotype itself: Being one base from a much bigger clone, this may be a read error. V usage is TRBV20-1 and J usage is TRBJ2-7; the D is unclear. Germline V gene data show CDR1 as DFQATT and CDR2 as SNEGSKA (reference sequence). CDR3 length: 14 amino acids. Trimming pared 5 bases from V and 0 bases from J, leaving 14 bases between. The DNA of the CDR3 is TGCAGTGCTCTTAGCCGGAGTAGCTCCTACGAGCAGTACTTC. It specifies CSALSRSSSYEQYF.

Notes on this clonotype: This sequence may be a read error, since a much larger clone differs from it by one base. The V gene is TRBV20-1, the J gene TRBJ2-7; no reliable D call. The V and J ends lost 3 bases and 2 bases respectively, with 11 bases between them. The CDR3 spans 13 residues. Germline-derived CDR1 and CDR2 are DFQATT and SNEGSKA (reference sequence). The DNA of the CDR3 is TGCAGTGCTAGGACTGACGGAACCTACGAGCAGTACTTC. Amino acids: CSARTDGTYEQYF.

As to this clonotype: This sequence may be a read error, since a much larger clone differs from it by one base. The rearrangement uses TRBV28 and TRBJ1-5, with a weak D call TRBD1 (5 bases). Germline V CDR1 and CDR2: MDHEN, SYDVKM. The CDR3 is 15 residues long. The CDR3 protein is CASSPDTDVNQHQHF. In nucleotides, the CDR3 is TGTGCCAGCAGTCCGGACACGGACGTCAATCAGCACCAGCATTTT.

As for this clonotype: Since a much larger clone is just one base distant, this may be a read error. The chain combines TRBV25-1 with TRBJ2-3; tentative D call: TRBD1 (6 bases). V lost 5 bases and J lost 1, with 13 bases in between. Germline CDR1 is MGHDK and CDR2 is SYGVNS. The CDR3 covers 15 residues. Here the CDR3 DNA reads TGTGCCAGCAGTAAGGGGGACGGGGGCACAGATACGCAGTATTTT. It encodes CASSKGDGGTDTQYF.

Comment on this clonotype: One end of the junction does not line up with germline, which may come from a read error. In DNA form, the CDR3 reads TGTGCCAGCGGCCCCCTGAAGGTATCGTTCCGTTTTTTGGACAATGTGCAGTTCTTC. Its translation is CASGPLKVSFRFLDNVQFF. The V call is TRBV11-2, the J call TRBJ2-1; D possibly corresponds to TRBD1 (5 bases). CDR3 length equals 19 residues. The germline V gene has CDR1 SGHAT and CDR2 FQNNGV.

Concerning this clonotype itself: A read error is possible here, since a much larger clone lies one base away. This chain links TRBV27 with TRBJ2-1; 10 nucleotides agree with TRBD2. The CDR3 covers 15 residues. Germline-derived CDR1 and CDR2 are MNHEY and SMNVEV (reference sequence). The V segment lost 1 base and the J segment 10 bases; nucleotides outside the gene matches: 7. The CDR3 spells CASSLLAGGPPEQFF. The CDR3 DNA is TGTGCCAGCAGTTTATTAGCGGGAGGCCCCCCAGAGCAGTTCTTC.

Remarks on this clonotype: The conserved phenylalanine or tryptophan normally closing the CDR3 is absent here, so this likely arose from a read error. V gene TRBV28 combines with J gene TRBJ2-1; tentative D call: TRBD1 (5 bases). CDR1 is MDHEN and CDR2 is SYDVKM in the germline V gene. The CDR3 runs 17 residues. Trimming pared 9 bases from V and 1 base from J, leaving 22 bases between. The CDR3 DNA reads as TGTGCCAGTAGTAGACTGACAGTTCTTGGGTCCTACAATGAGCAGTTCCTC. Its translation: CASSRLTVLGSYNEQFL.

This sequence joins TRBV24-1 and TRBJ2-1; TRBD1 matches at 10 bases. The length of the CDR3 is 17 residues. Germline trimming cut 2 bases from V and 2 bases from J; bases unmatched to any gene: 5. The V gene's germline CDR1 is KGHDR and CDR2 SFDVKD. The DNA of the CDR3 is TGTGCCACCAGTGATTCTTCCGGGACAGGGGCCTACAATGAGCAGTTCTTC. It encodes CATSDSSGTGAYNEQFF.

Of note for this clonotype: A clone one base away is much larger, so this may be a read error. The chain carries TRBV7-2 and TRBJ1-6, with D hard to call. Germline V gene sequence: CDR1 SGHTA, CDR2 FQGNSA. This CDR3 comprises 14 residues. Trimming left V 5 bases short and J 7 bases short, with 12 bases between. CDR3 sequence: CASSNRAANSPLHF. Here the CDR3 DNA reads TGTGCCAGCAGCAATAGGGCCGCCAATTCACCCCTCCACTTT.

A note on this clonotype: Relative to the germline gene, one junction end is altered; a read error may explain this. The gene calls are TRBV3-1 and TRBJ2-1; D remains unclear. From germline, CDR1 is LGHDT and CDR2 YNNKEL (reference sequence). The CDR3 loop spans 13 amino acids. CDR3 region: CASSQVNGVLQIF. Here the CDR3 DNA reads TGTGCCAGCAGCCAAGTTAATGGGGTACTTCAGATCTTC.

Note on this clonotype: A much larger clone sits a single nucleotide away, making a read error possible. V and J are TRBV28 and TRBJ2-7, with 11 bases fitting TRBD2. CDR1 and CDR2 from the germline V gene are MDHEN and SYDVKM. V lost 5 bases to trimming and J lost 6 bases; unmatched junction nucleotides: 12. CDR3 length: 16 residues. The CDR3 DNA follows: TGTGCCAGCAGTCCCGGGACTAGCGGTAAAGGGGCCGAGCAGTACTTC. Protein product: CASSPGTSGKGAEQYF.

In this sample, this clonotype turned up a few times. The chain recombines TRBV7-6 with TRBJ2-1; 13 bases line up with TRBD2. V shed 3 bases and J 6 bases; nucleotides not matched to a gene: 2. The CDR3 loop spans 15 amino acids. Germline V gene sequence: CDR1 SGHVS, CDR2 FNYEAQ. The CDR3 here is CASSLGLAGPNEQFF. The DNA of the CDR3 is TGTGCCAGCAGCTTGGGACTAGCGGGACCCAATGAGCAGTTCTTC.

V usage is TRBV29-1 and J usage is TRBJ2-7, with no clear D. CDR1 and CDR2 (germline): SQVTM, ANQGSEA. The CDR3 totals 11 residues. Trimming removed 6 bases from V and 4 bases from J, with 10 bases in between. CDR3 DNA sequence: TGCAGCGTGGGTAGTAGTTACGAGCAGTACTTC. Translation gives CSVGSSYEQYF.

The J gene is TRBJ1-2, the V gene TRBV19; 7 bases fit TRBD1. Germline V gene data show CDR1 as LNHDA and CDR2 as SQIVND (reference sequence). J gave up 14 bases and V 5 bases, and 8 bases lay outside the gene matches. There are 11 residues in the CDR3. The CDR3 DNA reads TGTGCCAGTAGTGACGCGGGACAGAAGACCTTC. Its translation: CASSDAGQKTF. Looking up the rest from reference TRBV19 and TRBJ1-2 gives the full variable domain: DGGITQSPKYLFRKEGQNVTLSCEQNLNHDAMYWYRQDPGQGLRLIYYSQIVNDFQKGDIAEGYSVSREKKESFPLTVTSAQKNPTAFYLCASSDAGQKTFGSGTRLTVV.

This clonotype showed up just once. It is likely a read error, because the conserved phenylalanine at the end of the CDR3 is missing. The DNA is omitted, as the CDR3 cannot be located on it reliably, and the CDR3 follows TCRdb's listing. The chain is built from TRBV19 and TRBJ2-7; the D call of TRBD1 is as the table states it, not checked on the DNA. The CDR3 is 18 amino acids in total, end residues counted. Germline values: CDR1 LNHDA, CDR2 SQIVND (reference sequence). The CDR3 protein is CASSHNPGTPIRIYEEYL.

As concerns this clonotype: The CDR3 ends on some other residue instead of the conserved phenylalanine or tryptophan, so this is likely a read error. This chain uses TRBV20-1 with TRBJ2-1, with D maybe TRBD2 (6 bases). V lost 3 bases and J 4 bases, leaving 7 bases between the germline ends. Germline CDR1 reads DFQATT; CDR2 reads SNEGSKA (reference sequence). This CDR3 is 12 amino acids long. CDR3 region: CSARGGYNEQFL. The CDR3 DNA reads TGCAGTGCTAGGGGGGGATACAATGAGCAGTTCTTA.

Remarks on this clonotype: This may be a read error: a much more frequent sequence differs by one nucleotide. The chain has TRBV3-1 and TRBJ1-1; D gene uncertain. The CDR3 sequence is 13 residues long. Germline lookup yields CDR1 LGHDT and CDR2 YNNKEL (reference sequence). V dropped 2 bases and J dropped 2 bases, with 6 bases sitting between them. The CDR3 region is CASSQKINTEAFF. In nucleotides, the CDR3 is TGTGCCAGCAGCCAAAAGATCAACACTGAAGCTTTCTTT.

This clonotype is medium-sized within its sample. The chain recombines TRBV28 with TRBJ1-3; D may be TRBD1 (5 bases). Between the trimmed V and J ends, which lost 4 bases and 8 bases, there was a span of 18 bases. Germline V gene lookup returns CDR1 MDHEN and CDR2 SYDVKM. This CDR3 is 15 amino acids long. This chain's CDR3 is CASSSLQGEMYTIYF. CDR3 nucleotide sequence: TGTGCCAGCAGTTCCCTACAAGGGGAGATGTACACCATATATTTT.

This chain connects TRBV29-1 to TRBJ1-2; D perhaps matches TRBD1 (6 bases). Trimming pared 2 bases from V and 0 bases from J, leaving 13 bases between. CDR3 length equals 15 residues. CDR1 SQVTM and CDR2 ANQGSEA come from the germline V gene. CDR3 in amino acids: CSVETRQAANYGYTF. Written as DNA, the CDR3 is TGCAGCGTTGAAACTAGACAGGCAGCTAACTATGGCTACACCTTC.

This clonotype was counted ten times or more. This sequence joins TRBV5-1 and TRBJ2-7, with D perhaps assigned TRBD1 or TRBD2 (5 bases each). Germline assignment: CDR1 SGHRS and CDR2 YFSETQ. The V end was cut by 4 bases, the J end by 0 bases, with 11 bases between. CDR3 length equals 14 residues. CDR3 region: CASSGDAHSYEQYF. The DNA for the CDR3 is TGCGCCAGCAGCGGGGACGCCCACTCCTACGAGCAGTACTTC.

The rearrangement joins TRBV27 to TRBJ2-1, with 7 positions matching TRBD2. The length of the CDR3 is 18 residues. The germline V gene encodes CDR1 MNHEY and CDR2 SMNVEV (reference sequence). J was trimmed by 5 bases and V by 8 bases; bases with no gene match: 21. The CDR3 protein is CASFLADLGRGNHNEQFF. CDR3 DNA: TGTGCCAGCTTCCTTGCAGATCTTGGGCGGGGGAACCACAATGAGCAGTTCTTC.

About this clonotype: A read error may explain this, as a much larger clone is one base away. V and J are TRBV11-1 and TRBJ1-1; D is unclear. The CDR3 runs to 13 residues. V shed 6 bases and J shed 2 bases, with 10 bases lying between them. The germline CDR1 and CDR2 sequences are SGHAT and FQDESV (reference sequence). DNA for the CDR3: TGTGCCAGCAGGCTCGCGGGAAACACTGAAGCTTTCTTT. Residues: CASRLAGNTEAFF.

This clonotype was detected many times. The chain links TRBV27 to TRBJ1-1, with 8 bases matching TRBD1. The CDR3 totals 15 residues. Germline V gene sequence: CDR1 MNHEY, CDR2 SMNVEV (reference sequence). Losses at the gene ends were 5 bases for V and 5 bases for J; bases not matched to a gene: 10. The CDR3 DNA is TGTGCCAGCAGTCCAGCTACAGGGGGTCGTACTGAAGCTTTCTTT. It yields the protein CASSPATGGRTEAFF.

Ten or more counts support this clonotype. The chain is built from TRBV29-1 and TRBJ2-7; D gene ambiguous. The CDR3 consists of 12 residues. CDR1 and CDR2 (germline): SQVTM, ANQGSEA. Trimming took 4 bases from V and 7 from J, leaving 14 bases between them. The CDR3 DNA is TGCAGCGTTGGAGAACTGTCAGGTGAGCAGTACTTC. This codes for CSVGELSGEQYF.

This clonotype came up many times. This chain's CDR3 is CASSQDLGAITDTQYF. As DNA, the CDR3 is TGTGCCAGCAGCCAAGATCTCGGGGCCATCACAGATACGCAGTATTTT. The V gene is TRBV14, the J gene TRBJ2-3; D may match TRBD1 or TRBD2 (5 bases each). The CDR3 sequence is 16 residues long. Trimming pared 0 bases from V and 2 bases from J, leaving 12 bases between. Per germline, CDR1 SGHDN and CDR2 FVKESK. Full variable domain (missing parts from reference TRBV14 and TRBJ2-3): EAGVTQFPSHSVIEKGQTVTLRCDPISGHDNLYWYRRVMGKEIKFLLHFVKESKQDESGMPNNRFLAERTGGTYSTLKVQPAELEDSGVYFCASSQDLGAITDTQYFGPGTRLTVL.

Notes on this clonotype: This clone may be a read error of a much larger clone one base away. This sequence joins TRBV20-1 and TRBJ2-7, with 9 positions matching TRBD2. The CDR3 totals 16 residues. Looked up from germline, CDR1 is DFQATT and CDR2 is SNEGSKA (reference sequence). The CDR3 spells CSATNPSTSGIYDQYF. In DNA form, the CDR3 reads TGCAGTGCTACCAACCCCTCGACTAGCGGTATCTACGATCAGTACTTC.